These T cell receptor beta chains were read from a single sample in a study of cytotoxic CD8 clonotypes in ibrutinib-treated CLL. The assay was immunoSEQ multiplex PCR, and TCRdb's table has in-frame clones only and misses some. The sample includes around 140,000 clones, about 80% of them seen just once. Source: PBMCs, taken after 24 months of ibrutinib treatment. All receptors come from a human donor with chronic lymphocytic leukemia. Both conserved end residues are part of each CDR3. A D gene is named only where the DNA matches it firmly. Clone size, where shown, is once, few, many, or a class for clones that have expanded.

d_call	v_call	j_call	cdr3_length	clone_size	cdr3_nt	cdr3_aa
.	TRBV7-8	TRBJ2-1	12	.	TGTGCCAGCAGCTTAGTCGCAGGACCGCAGTTCTTC	CASSLVAGPQFF
.	TRBV7-6	TRBJ2-3	15	.	TGTGCCAGCAGCCAAAGCCCCATTAGCACAGATACGCAGTATTTT	CASSQSPISTDTQYF
.	TRBV18	TRBJ1-1	15	.	TGTGCCAGCTCACAATCGTTGGGGGTTCTAACTGAAGCTTTCTTT	CASSQSLGVLTEAFF
.	TRBV6-5	TRBJ2-7	15	.	TGTGCCAGCAGCCAACAACCAACCCCAACCTACGAGCAGTACTTC	CASSQQPTPTYEQYF
.	TRBV28	TRBJ2-7	17	.	TGTGCCAGCACCCCCAGCGAGGGGGGAGGTGCCCCCTACGAGCAGTACTTC	CASTPSEGGGAPYEQYF
.	TRBV19	TRBJ2-1	16	.	TGTGCCAGTAGTCCATATAGCGGCCCCCCCTACAATGAGCAGTTCTTC	CASSPYSGPPYNEQFF
.	TRBV6-5	TRBJ2-7	11	.	TGTGCCAGCAGAACCAGAAGGGAGCAGTACTTC	CASRTRREQYF
TRBD1	TRBV4-2	TRBJ1-1	15	.	TGTGCCAGCAGCCCACGGACAGGCCCGAACACTGAAGCTTTCTTT	CASSPRTGPNTEAFF
.	TRBV18	TRBJ2-5	14	many	TGTGCCAGCTCACCCGGACAGACACAAGAGACCCAGTACTTC	CASSPGQTQETQYF
.	TRBV6-6	TRBJ2-2	14	.	TGTGCCATCAATCCCGGGGAGGACACCGGGGAGCTGTTTTTT	CAINPGEDTGELFF
TRBD1	TRBV30	TRBJ1-2	14	.	TGTGCCTGGACCCGGACAGGGACCAACTATGGCTACACCTTC	CAWTRTGTNYGYTF
.	TRBV30	TRBJ2-3	12	.	TGTGCCTGGGCGACCATTCCAGATACGCAGTATTTT	CAWATIPDTQYF
.	TRBV5-1	TRBJ1-6	14	once	TGCGCCAGCAGCTTGGGGGACTTTGGTTCACCCCTCCACTTT	CASSLGDFGSPLHF
TRBD1	TRBV5-3	TRBJ2-7	16	few	TGTGCCAGAAGCTTTAGGGGGCCCGGAATATTTTACGAGCAGTACTTC	CARSFRGPGIFYEQYF
.	TRBV6-1	TRBJ1-1	16	.	TGTGCCAGCAGTGAAACCTTCTGGACAGCTAACACTGAAGCTTTCTTT	CASSETFWTANTEAFF
.	TRBV7-8	TRBJ2-1	13	once	TGTGCCAGCAGCACCGTACCAGGGGGGGAGCAGTTCTTC	CASSTVPGGEQFF
.	TRBV6-5	TRBJ1-2	14	.	TGTGCCACCCAAAGGGGCGGCTCTAACTATGGCTACACCTTC	CATQRGGSNYGYTF
.	TRBV7-2	TRBJ1-6	17	.	TGTGCCAGCAGTTGGGGGACCGGGCCCACGTTAGGTTCACCCCTCCACTTT	CASSWGTGPTLGSPLHF
.	TRBV28	TRBJ2-7	13	.	TGTGCCAGCACCCTAGGGCGGACCTACGAGCAGTACTTC	CASTLGRTYEQYF
TRBD1	TRBV4-3	TRBJ1-2	13	few	TGCGCCAGCAGCCCCGAGGGGGCGTATGGCTACACCTTC	CASSPEGAYGYTF
TRBD1	TRBV4-2	TRBJ1-3	17	.	TGTGCCAGCAGCCAAGGGGGACAGGGGCGAGGGGGAAACACCATATATTTT	CASSQGGQGRGGNTIYF
TRBD2	TRBV28	TRBJ2-7	16	few	TGTGCCAGCAGGCCCCGTGGCGGGAGCTTGGCCTACGAGCAGTACTTC	CASRPRGGSLAYEQYF
TRBD2	TRBV7-7	TRBJ2-3	16	.	TGTGCTAGCAGCCCCCTGGGGGGGACGGCGGCAGATACGCAGTATTTT	CASSPLGGTAADTQYF
.	TRBV6-5	TRBJ1-2	13	.	TGTGCCAGCACCCGTCTACAGGGTCAGGGCTACACCTTC	CASTRLQGQGYTF
TRBD1	TRBV5-8	TRBJ2-1	16	.	TGCGCCAGCAGCTCCAGGGGGACAGGGTCCTACAATGAGCAGTTCTTC	CASSSRGTGSYNEQFF
TRBD1	TRBV5-1	TRBJ2-7	15	.	TGCGCCAGCAGCGAAGCCGGGACAGGGGTCCACGAGCAGTACTTC	CASSEAGTGVHEQYF
.	TRBV27	TRBJ2-7	12	.	TGTGCCAGCAGTGCCACAAGCTACGAGCAGTACTTC	CASSATSYEQYF
.	TRBV30	TRBJ2-1	16	.	TGTGCCTGGAAAGGGTCCCCCTCCCGGATTTACAATGAGCAGTTCTTC	CAWKGSPSRIYNEQFF
TRBD2	TRBV7-2	TRBJ2-4	16	.	TGTGCCAGCAGCCCATTGGCGGGAGTGGGCAAAAACATTCAGTACTTC	CASSPLAGVGKNIQYF
TRBD1	TRBV11-2	TRBJ1-5	14	few	TGTGCCAGCAGCTTAGGGACAGGGTATCAGCCCCAGCATTTT	CASSLGTGYQPQHF
TRBD2	TRBV7-9	TRBJ2-7	15	few	TGTGCCAGCAGCCGAAGCGGGGCCCGCTCCTACGAGCAGTACTTC	CASSRSGARSYEQYF
.	TRBV7-2	TRBJ2-2	13	.	TGTGCCAGCAGCTTATTAACCACCGGGGAGCTGTTTTTT	CASSLLTTGELFF
TRBD2	TRBV2	TRBJ2-3	15	once	TGTGCCAGCAGTGGGGGACTAGCGAGGGCAGATACGCAGTATTTT	CASSGGLARADTQYF
.	TRBV6-9	TRBJ1-2	13	.	TGTGCCAGCAGCCGAGACAGTCCCTGCGGCTACACCTTC	CASSRDSPCGYTF
TRBD1	TRBV7-3	TRBJ1-5	13	.	TGTGCCAGCAGCCCAGGGGGGGATCAGCCCCAGCATTTT	CASSPGGDQPQHF